Listed below are T cell receptor beta chains from one sample, sequenced in a study of T-cell memory formation after mild COVID-19. TCRdb re-called the 5' RACE reads through MiXCR, storing one row per CDR3 protein. Of hundreds of thousands of distinct CDR3 sequences in the sample, roughly 15% were seen once. Sequencing was performed on PBMCs or a T cell subset sorted from them (not recorded which). The receptors were sampled from a man younger than 30 who had mild COVID-19 (a few samples of this study predate the infection). Cell type and time point are not known. Each CDR3 is given with its conserved first and last residue. The D gene is left open where the match is weak. Clone size, where shown, is once, few, many, or a class for clones that have expanded.

>TRBV9|.|TRBJ2-1|few
CASSVGAAWGNEQFF
TGTGCCAGCAGCGTAGGAGCCGCATGGGGAAATGAGCAGTTCTTC
>TRBV4-3|.|TRBJ2-7|.
CASSQEGGANTYEQYF
TGCGCCAGCAGCCAAGAAGGAGGGGCCAACACCTACGAGCAGTACTTC
>TRBV12-3/TRBV12-4|TRBD2|TRBJ2-5|.
CASSRLAGGKGTQYF
TGTGCCAGCAGCCGCCTAGCGGGGGGAAAGGGGACCCAGTACTTC
>TRBV3-1|TRBD1|TRBJ2-2|.
CASSQWTGQPGELFF
TGTGCCAGCAGCCAGTGGACAGGGCAACCCGGGGAGCTGTTTTTT
>TRBV2|.|TRBJ2-4|few
CASTPERGNIQYF
TGTGCCAGCACCCCGGAACGGGGAAACATTCAGTACTTC
>TRBV10-3|.|TRBJ1-6|few
CATHRDLFSPLHF
TGTGCCACCCACAGGGACCTCTTTTCACCCCTCCACTTT
>TRBV4-1|.|TRBJ2-1|few
CASSQLGRGILGQFF
TGCGCCAGCAGCCAACTGGGTCGGGGTATCCTAGGGCAGTTCTTC
>TRBV5-1|TRBD2|TRBJ2-1|.
CASRAMGRGNYNEQFF
TGCGCCAGCAGAGCTATGGGGCGGGGGAACTACAATGAGCAGTTCTTC
>TRBV2|TRBD2|TRBJ2-1|few
CASSDPRAGGGYNEQFF
TGTGCCAGCAGTGATCCCAGAGCGGGGGGCGGGTACAATGAGCAGTTCTTC
>TRBV7-2|.|TRBJ2-3|many
CASSSQSRRTDTQYF
TGTGCCAGCAGCTCCCAGTCGAGACGCACAGATACGCAGTATTTT
>TRBV5-1|.|TRBJ1-1|many
CASSFSTGMNTEAFF
TGCGCCAGCAGCTTCTCGACCGGCATGAACACTGAAGCTTTCTTT
>TRBV6-6|.|TRBJ1-2|.
CASSYQGSYTF
TGTGCCAGCAGTTACCAGGGAAGCTACACCTTC
>TRBV28|.|TRBJ2-4|few
CASSETQGRGIQYF
TGTGCCAGCAGCGAAACGCAGGGACGTGGCATTCAGTACTTC
>TRBV7-2|TRBD2|TRBJ2-3|.
CASSNPHIGTTPLSVSDTQYF
TGTGCCAGCAGCAACCCCCACATTGGGACTACTCCCTTAAGCGTTTCAGATACGCAGTATTTT
>TRBV12-3/TRBV12-4|.|TRBJ1-2|.
CASSLAVYGYTF
TGTGCCAGCAGTTTAGCAGTCTATGGCTACACCTTC
>TRBV2|.|TRBJ2-4|.
CASRGANIQYF
TGTGCCAGCAGGGGCGCAAACATTCAGTACTTC
>TRBV6-5|TRBD1|TRBJ2-2|few
CASDSMTGNGELFF
TGTGCCAGTGACTCCATGACAGGGAATGGGGAGCTGTTTTTT
>TRBV7-6|TRBD2|TRBJ2-5|few
CASSLILAGEETQYF
TGTGCCAGCAGCTTGATCCTAGCGGGGGAAGAGACCCAGTACTTC
>TRBV6-5|.|TRBJ2-3|few
CASSRGGGGDTQYF
TGTGCCAGCAGTAGGGGAGGGGGTGGGGATACGCAGTATTTT
>TRBV5-1|TRBD2|TRBJ2-3|.
CASSFGLADPTDTQYF
TGCGCCAGCAGCTTCGGACTAGCGGACCCCACAGATACGCAGTATTTT
>TRBV10-3|.|TRBJ1-3|.
CAALRDGNTIYF
TGTGCCGCCCTCCGTGATGGAAACACCATATATTTT
>TRBV29-1|TRBD2|TRBJ2-1|few
CSVAGTSVDEQFF
TGCAGCGTTGCCGGGACTAGCGTCGATGAGCAGTTCTTC
>TRBV6-1|.|TRBJ1-5|few
CASSEYRAQPQHF
TGTGCCAGCAGTGAATATCGGGCTCAGCCCCAGCATTTT
>TRBV6-6|.|TRBJ2-7|.
CASSYRAGSSYEQYF
TGTGCCAGCAGTTACCGGGCAGGAAGCTCCTACGAGCAGTACTTC
>TRBV3-1|.|TRBJ2-1|few
CASSSNRVPFF
TGTGCCAGCAGCTCCAACAGGGTCCCGTTCTTC
>TRBV11-1|TRBD1|TRBJ1-2|.
CASSLNRDRDGYTF
TGTGCCAGCAGCTTGAACCGGGACAGGGACGGCTACACCTTC